This is a list of T cell receptor beta chains from one sample in a study of human T cells and chemical hapten exposure. TCRdb processed the RACE reads anew with MiXCR; each CDR3 protein has one entry. The sample lists 45,000 to 70,000 distinct CDR3 sequences, 9.3% occurring once. Sequences were derived from whole blood, sampled in connection with sensitization to the hapten diphenylcyclopropenone (DPC). The receptors were sampled from a woman aged 40 to 50 with alopecia areata. Some clones in this sample may be carry-over from other donors' samples. Both conserved end residues are part of each CDR3. The D gene is left open where the match is weak. Where a row states a size, it is once, few, many or the class of an expanded clone; other rows omit it.

CDR3nt: TGCAGCGTGGGGACTGGAGCCTACGAGCAGTACTTC
CDR3aa: CSVGTGAYEQYF
v_gene: TRBV29-1
abundance: few
j_gene: TRBJ2-7
d_gene: NA

CDR3nt: TGCAGTGCTAGGATAGCGGGGGCGCACACCGGGGAGCTGTTTTTT
CDR3aa: CSARIAGAHTGELFF
v_gene: TRBV20-1
abundance: many
j_gene: TRBJ2-2
d_gene: TRBD2

CDR3nt: TGTGCCAGCAGCTTATTTTCGAACTATGGCTACACCTTC
CDR3aa: CASSLFSNYGYTF
v_gene: TRBV11-2
abundance: few
j_gene: TRBJ1-2
d_gene: NA

CDR3nt: TGCGCCAGCAGCCCTGGACTCAAGGGCCACAATGAGCAGTTCTTC
CDR3aa: CASSPGLKGHNEQFF
v_gene: TRBV5-1
abundance: NA
j_gene: TRBJ2-1
d_gene: NA

CDR3nt: TGTGCCTCACATAGCTCTGGAAACACCATATATTTT
CDR3aa: CASHSSGNTIYF
v_gene: TRBV28
abundance: NA
j_gene: TRBJ1-3
d_gene: NA

CDR3nt: TGTGCCAGCAGGGAACGGTTTCCTCCCCGCTCCTACGAGCAGTACTTC
CDR3aa: CASRERFPPRSYEQYF
v_gene: TRBV27
abundance: NA
j_gene: TRBJ2-7
d_gene: NA

CDR3nt: TGTGCCAGCAGCGTCGGTGGGTACTCACCCCTCCACTTT
CDR3aa: CASSVGGYSPLHF
v_gene: TRBV7-2
abundance: many
j_gene: TRBJ1-6
d_gene: NA

CDR3nt: TGCGCCAGCAGCTTGGAAGGAGGTTTCGGGGTCTTCTCTGGAAACACCATATATTTT
CDR3aa: CASSLEGGFGVFSGNTIYF
v_gene: TRBV5-1
abundance: many
j_gene: TRBJ1-3
d_gene: NA

CDR3nt: TGTGCCAGCAGCGCCGAGGCGGGGCAGGGTCAAGATGAAGCTTTCTTT
CDR3aa: CASSAEAGQGQDEAFF
v_gene: TRBV2
abundance: few
j_gene: TRBJ1-1
d_gene: NA

CDR3nt: TGTGCCAGCAGACAGCACGCCGAAAACACTGAAGCTTTCTTT
CDR3aa: CASRQHAENTEAFF
v_gene: TRBV28
abundance: few
j_gene: TRBJ1-1
d_gene: NA

CDR3nt: TGTGCCAGCAGCCAGATACCGGGGCGGGGGAACACTGAAGCTTTCTTT
CDR3aa: CASSQIPGRGNTEAFF
v_gene: TRBV3-1
abundance: NA
j_gene: TRBJ1-1
d_gene: NA